These 13 T cell receptor beta chains were sequenced from one sample in a study of technical replicates of blood from a few donors (dated by TCRdb to the late 2010s). The library was built by means of the immunoSEQ multiplex PCR assay. TCRdb took over this immuneACCESS table, retaining in-frame rearrangements with V and J assigned. Such tables are incomplete; in checked studies, under half of the missing clones stem from an unresolved V gene, and the remainder is unexplained. Present in this sample are about 75,000 clones, 90% to 95% of which were seen just once. The top ten constitute 0.37% of the sample. The sample comprised T cells isolated from PBMCs. The source is a human donor in good health. Some clones in this sample may be carry-over from other donors' samples.

The chain links TRBV9 to TRBJ2-2; D perhaps matches TRBD1 (5 bases). Germline V gene sequence: CDR1 SGDLS, CDR2 YYNGEE. V was pared by 4 bases and J by 3 bases, with 16 bases between. The CDR3 loop spans 16 amino acids. CDR3 residues: CASSPGHGLDTGELFF. CDR3 nucleotide sequence: TGTGCCAGCAGCCCCGGACATGGTTTAGACACCGGGGAGCTGTTTTTT.

The sample holds one count of this clone. The chain combines TRBV2 with TRBJ1-1; 7 nucleotides line up with TRBD1. Losses at the gene ends were 6 bases for V and 1 base for J; bases not matched to a gene: 2. The germline gives CDR1 SNHLY, CDR2 FYNNEI. The CDR3 runs 13 residues. The CDR3 spells CASRRGPNTEAFF. CDR3 DNA sequence: TGTGCCAGCAGGAGGGGGCCGAACACTGAAGCTTTCTTT.

The CDR3 coding sequence is TGTGCCAGCAGCGTAGGAGGGACTAGCGGGGGGGTAGAGCAGTTCTTC. Amino acids: CASSVGGTSGGVEQFF. J is TRBJ2-1 and V is TRBV9, with 16 bases fitting TRBD2. There are 16 residues in the CDR3. Looked up from germline, CDR1 is SGDLS and CDR2 is YYNGEE. With 0 bases clipped from V and 10 bases from J, the junction kept 4 bases outside the gene matches. Complete variable domain (other parts from reference TRBV9 and TRBJ2-1): DSGVTQTPKHLITATGQRVTLRCSPRSGDLSVYWYQQSLDQGLQFLIQYYNGEERAKGNILERFSAQQFPDLHSELNLSSLELGDSALYFCASSVGGTSGGVEQFFGPGTRLTVL.

The rearrangement joins TRBV5-1 to TRBJ2-3; D unclear. Germline loops: CDR1 SGHRS, CDR2 YFSETQ. The CDR3 is 14 residues long. V was trimmed by 1 base and J by 6 bases, leaving 12 bases between them. The CDR3 nucleotides read TGCGCCAGCAGCTTGTTAGCATCCGACGATACGCAGTATTTT. Its translation is CASSLLASDDTQYF.

The chain uses TRBV10-3 and TRBJ1-2; 7 bases are shared with TRBD1. J gave up 3 bases and V 3 bases, and 7 bases lay outside the gene matches. Per germline, CDR1 ENHRY and CDR2 SYGVKD. This CDR3 contains 15 residues. The DNA for the CDR3 is TGTGCCATCAGTGAAACGGCCAGGGGGGACTATGGCTACACCTTC. This codes for CAISETARGDYGYTF.

As concerns this clone: This CDR3 is also generated by other DNA sequences in the sample. The chain combines TRBV5-1 with TRBJ2-7; 8 bases align to TRBD2. The CDR3 extends over 15 amino acids. V lost 0 bases to trimming and J lost 4 bases; unmatched junction nucleotides: 6. Per germline, CDR1 SGHRS and CDR2 YFSETQ. CDR3 in DNA: TGCGCCAGCAGCTTGGTAGGCGGGGGGAGTTACGAGCAGTACTTC. Translating gives CASSLVGGGSYEQYF.

V is TRBV6-5 and J is TRBJ1-5; D ambiguous. CDR1 and CDR2 (germline): MNHEY, SVGAGI. There are 15 residues in the CDR3. V was shortened by 2 bases and J by 4 bases, with 12 bases between the two germline ends. CDR3 coding DNA: TGTGCCAGCAGTTACGGGCAGCCAGGAAATCAGCCCCAGCATTTT. This codes for CASSYGQPGNQPQHF.

The gene calls are TRBV4-2 and TRBJ2-1; possibly TRBD1 for D (6 bases). This CDR3 is built from 18 residues. Trimming took off 0 bases at V and 4 bases at J, with 19 bases between the two ends. The V gene's germline CDR1 is LGHNA and CDR2 YNFKEQ. CDR3 amino acids: CASSQDDRSRGRYNEQFF. The DNA for the CDR3 is TGTGCCAGCAGCCAAGATGACCGGTCCAGGGGAAGGTACAATGAGCAGTTCTTC.

V gene TRBV5-4 combines with J gene TRBJ2-2, with D maybe TRBD2 (5 bases). Germline V CDR1 and CDR2: SGHNT, YYREEE (reference sequence). V dropped 5 bases and J dropped 9 bases, with 26 bases sitting between them. CDR3 size: 17 residues. CDR3 protein: CASSTPRGGGASRELFF. The CDR3 DNA sequence: TGTGCCAGCAGTACCCCTCGAGGAGGCGGCGCTTCCAGGGAGCTGTTTTTT.

The V gene is TRBV15, the J gene TRBJ2-3; TRBD2 matches 15 bases. CDR3 length: 16 amino acids. Germline values: CDR1 LNHNV, CDR2 YYDKDF (reference sequence). J gave up 4 bases and V 5 bases, and 4 bases lay outside the gene matches. This CDR3 is CATSWTSGGVSDTQYF. In nucleotides, the CDR3 is TGTGCCACCAGCTGGACTAGCGGGGGGGTCTCAGATACGCAGTATTTT. Using reference TRBV15 and TRBJ2-3 for the parts outside the CDR3, the full variable domain is DAMVIQNPRYQVTQFGKPVTLSCSQTLNHNVMYWYQQKSSQAPKLLFHYYDKDFNNEADTPDNFQSRRPNTSFCFLDIRSPGLGDTAMYLCATSWTSGGVSDTQYFGPGTRLTVL.

The J gene is TRBJ2-7, the V gene TRBV5-6, with TRBD1 matching 11 bases. V shed 0 bases, J shed 4 bases, and the junction held 3 bases outside the gene matches. Germline V gene lookup returns CDR1 SGHDT and CDR2 YYEEEE. CDR3 length equals 15 residues. The CDR3 sequence is CASSLGWDRGYEQYF. Here the CDR3 DNA reads TGTGCCAGCAGCTTGGGGTGGGACAGGGGGTACGAGCAGTACTTC.

DNA for the CDR3: TGCGCCAGCAGCTTGAGTACTAGCGGCACAGATACGCAGTATTTT. Protein: CASSLSTSGTDTQYF. V gene TRBV5-1 combines with J gene TRBJ2-3, with 7 bases that match TRBD2. Germline V gene lookup returns CDR1 SGHRS and CDR2 YFSETQ. The ends lost 1 base at V and 1 base at J; junction bases unmatched: 3. The CDR3 totals 15 residues.

The chain links TRBV6-1 to TRBJ1-4, with D unclear. The CDR3 totals 15 residues. CDR1 is MNHNS and CDR2 is SASEGT in the germline V gene. V lost 7 bases, J lost 7 bases, and 19 bases lay in between. Here the CDR3 DNA reads TGTGCCAGCACCCGCCTATTGAGGGTGGGTGAAAAACTGTTTTTT. Translation: CASTRLLRVGEKLFF.